Listed below are T cell receptor beta chains from one sample, sequenced in a study of HIV-infected patients and healthy controls. One entry per CDR3 protein, called by TCRdb with MiXCR from the 5' RACE reads. The sample yields approximately 25,000 distinct CDR3 sequences, roughly 7.9% seen once. What was sequenced was blood. The receptors derive from an adult in good health. CDR3s include the opening cysteine and the closing phenylalanine or tryptophan. D genes are given only for firm matches. Expanded clones get a size class; other rows say once, few or many, or leave the size out.

V gene	J gene	D gene	clone size	CDR3 DNA	CDR3 protein
TRBV20-1	TRBJ1-4	NA	many	TGCAGTGCCAAGGGACGGTTTGCAACTAATGAAAAACTGTTTTTT	CSAKGRFATNEKLFF
TRBV7-3	TRBJ1-4	NA	many	TGTGCCAGCAGCCCTGGACCGAATGAAAAACTGTTTTTT	CASSPGPNEKLFF
TRBV7-2	TRBJ1-2	TRBD1	many	TGTGCCAGCAGGCAAGACAGGGTGGGAGGATATGGCTACACCTTC	CASRQDRVGGYGYTF
TRBV7-9	TRBJ2-3	NA	many	TGTGCCAGCAGCGGAGGAGGGACAGAACTCACAGATACGCAGTATTTT	CASSGGGTELTDTQYF
TRBV4-2	TRBJ2-3	TRBD1	many	TGTGCCAGCAGCCAAGAAATTGGGACAGGCACAGATACGCAGTATTTT	CASSQEIGTGTDTQYF
TRBV10-3	TRBJ2-3	TRBD2	many	TGTGCCATCAGCCTCAGCGGGGGTAGCACAGATACGCAGTATTTT	CAISLSGGSTDTQYF
TRBV4-1	TRBJ2-1	NA	NA	TGCGCCAGCAGCCAATCTAATGGCCGAGGGTCTCGGAATGAGCAGTTCTTC	CASSQSNGRGSRNEQFF
TRBV11-1	TRBJ1-4	NA	NA	TGTGCCAGCAGCGGGGGCTCAACTAATGAAAAACTGTTTTTT	CASSGGSTNEKLFF
TRBV3-1	TRBJ2-5	TRBD2	NA	TGTGCCAGCAGCCAAGCCTGGCTAGCGGGGGGGAACCAAGAGACCCAGTACTTC	CASSQAWLAGGNQETQYF
TRBV19	TRBJ1-5	TRBD1	many	TGTGCCAGTAGTATCCCGGACAGGAACAATCAGCCCCAGCATTTT	CASSIPDRNNQPQHF
TRBV6-2/TRBV6-3	TRBJ2-3	NA	few	TGTGCCAGCAGTTTAAATGGGGATACGCAGTATTTT	CASSLNGDTQYF
TRBV20-1	TRBJ2-5	TRBD1	many	TGCAAGGTACAGGGGTACCAAGAGACCCAGTACTTC	CKVQGYQETQYF
TRBV3-1	TRBJ1-1	NA	many	TGTGCCAGCAGCCAAGATACGACAAACCATTACACTGAAGCTTTCTTT	CASSQDTTNHYTEAFF
TRBV4-2	TRBJ2-3	NA	many	TGTGCCAGCAGCCAAGAACGAACATCCACAGATACGCAGTATTTT	CASSQERTSTDTQYF
TRBV29-1	TRBJ2-3	NA	many	TGCAGCGTAAGAGGACGGGCCCTCGATACGCAGTATTTT	CSVRGRALDTQYF
TRBV6-5	TRBJ2-5	TRBD2	many	TGTGCCAGCAGTGCCCCCAGAGCGGGGGGTGGCGAGACCCAGTACTTC	CASSAPRAGGGETQYF
TRBV28	TRBJ1-1	NA	NA	TGTGCCAGCAGTCCGCCCGACAGAGTGAACACTGAAGCTTTCTTT	CASSPPDRVNTEAFF
TRBV5-1	TRBJ2-3	NA	many	TGCGCCAGCACCCAGGCTGAAGATACGCAGTATTTT	CASTQAEDTQYF
TRBV19	TRBJ1-4	NA	many	TGTGCCAGCACCTGGACTAGAGGGGAAAAACTGTTTTTT	CASTWTRGEKLFF